The 17 T cell receptor beta chains listed next were all sequenced from one sample in a study of response to subunit inactivated influenza vaccine. Via MiXCR, TCRdb re-called the RT-PCR reads, giving one row per CDR3 protein. The sample holds 500,000 to 700,000 distinct CDR3 sequences; approximately 24% are singletons and the top ten take around 2.8%. This sample was shared with a second study, whose subject was T cells expressing NK-cell markers. That work states: As the method of synthesis, 5'RACE template switching with UMIs yielded TCR beta cDNA.

The source was CD4+ T cells sorted from PBMCs, collected 11 to 12 days after vaccination. The source is a man in his fifties who received an inactivated influenza vaccine.

The genes are TRBV20-1 and TRBJ2-7; 16 nucleotides agree with TRBD2. J gave up 4 bases and V 4 bases, and 7 bases lay outside the gene matches. Per the germline V gene, CDR1 is DFQATT and CDR2 is SNEGSKA (reference sequence). This CDR3 spans 16 amino acids. This chain's CDR3 is CSATGTSGGAGYEQYF. As DNA, the CDR3 is TGCAGTGCTACTGGGACTAGCGGGGGGGCCGGGTACGAGCAGTACTTC.

This clonotype was seen a few times. J is TRBJ1-1 and V is TRBV29-1; the D is unclear. Looked up from germline, CDR1 is SQVTM and CDR2 is ANQGSEA. V lost 5 bases to trimming and J lost 0 bases, with 10 bases between them. CDR3 length: 13 amino acids. CDR3 loop: CSVLYRMNTEAFF. The CDR3 DNA reads TGCAGCGTTCTGTATCGGATGAACACTGAAGCTTTCTTT.

The chain recombines TRBV5-1 with TRBJ2-3; 11 bases are shared with TRBD2. Germline V lookup: CDR1 SGHRS, CDR2 YFSETQ. The trim removed 4 bases at V and 0 bases at J, leaving 7 bases unmatched. This CDR3 has 17 residues. CDR3 nucleotides: TGCGCCAGCAGCGCTACGGGACTAGCGGCTAGCACAGATACGCAGTATTTT. Its translation: CASSATGLAASTDTQYF. Full variable domain (rest looked up from reference TRBV5-1 and TRBJ2-3): KAGVTQTPRYLIKTRGQQVTLSCSPISGHRSVSWYQQTPGQGLQFLFEYFSETQRNKGNFPGRFSGRQFSNSRSEMNVSTLELGDSALYLCASSATGLAASTDTQYFGPGTRLTVL.

This clonotype occurred a few times. The J gene is TRBJ2-5, the V gene TRBV11-2, with D perhaps matching TRBD2 (6 bases). Trimming removed 5 bases at V and 5 bases at J, with 15 bases between. From germline, CDR1 is SGHAT and CDR2 FQNNGV. The CDR3 runs 14 residues. The CDR3, as DNA: TGTGCCAGCAGCCCGGGGCGGGAAGGGGAGACCCAGTACTTC. Protein sequence: CASSPGREGETQYF.

Written as DNA, the CDR3 is TGTGCCAGCAGCTCAGGACAGGGCAGGCAGCCCCAGCATTTT. Translation gives CASSSGQGRQPQHF. The V call is TRBV7-9, the J call TRBJ1-5, with TRBD1 identical over 8 bases. This CDR3 is 14 amino acids long. Germline V gene lookup returns CDR1 SEHNR and CDR2 FQNEAQ (reference sequence). The junction had 6 bases not matched to a gene; V was cut back by 4 bases and J by 7 bases.

The chain recombines TRBV30 with TRBJ2-7, with 8 bases aligning to TRBD2. Germline CDR1 reads GTSNPN; CDR2 reads SVGIG (reference sequence). Trimming at V came to 5 bases and at J to 3 bases, leaving 12 bases not matched to a gene. There are 15 residues in the CDR3. The DNA for the CDR3 is TGTGCCTGGGCCTGGTCCGGGGGGGGGGTCTACGAGCAGTACTTC. Protein: CAWAWSGGGVYEQYF. Full variable domain (outside the CDR3, taken from reference TRBV30 and TRBJ2-7): SQTIHQWPATLVQPVGSPLSLECTVEGTSNPNLYWYRQAAGRGLQLLFYSVGIGQISSEVPQNLSASRPQDRQFILSSKKLLLSDSGFYLCAWAWSGGGVYEQYFGPGTRLTVT.

The chain couples TRBV3-1 to TRBJ2-6; D gene unclear. V dropped 1 base and J dropped 3 bases, with 10 bases sitting between them. The length of the CDR3 is 16 residues. Germline loops: CDR1 LGHDT, CDR2 YNNKEL (reference sequence). CDR3 sequence reads: CASSQAPGFGANVLTF. The CDR3 DNA follows: TGTGCCAGCAGCCAAGCTCCGGGCTTTGGGGCCAACGTCCTGACTTTC.

V and J are TRBV7-8 and TRBJ1-5; 9 bases agree with TRBD1. After removal of 2 bases from V and 7 bases from J, the junction contained 6 bases not matched to a gene. Germline CDR1 SGHVS, CDR2 FQNEAQ. CDR3 length: 15 residues. The CDR3 DNA reads TGTGCCAGCAGCTTATTGGGGACAGGGATGCAGCCCCAGCATTTT. This sequence encodes CASSLLGTGMQPQHF. Variable domain in full (rest from reference TRBV7-8 and TRBJ1-5): GAGVSQSPRYKVAKRGQDVALRCDPISGHVSLFWYQQALGQGPEFLTYFQNEAQLDKSGLPSDRFFAERPEGSVSTLKIQRTQQEDSAVYLCASSLLGTGMQPQHFGDGTRLSIL.

V usage is TRBV2 and J usage is TRBJ2-4, with 10 bases lining up with TRBD2. The V and J ends lost 2 bases and 0 bases, in that order; junction bases with no gene match: 7. This CDR3 comprises 18 residues. Germline loops: CDR1 SNHLY, CDR2 FYNNEI. The chain's CDR3 is CASSEFSGGRLAKNIQYF. CDR3 bases: TGTGCCAGCAGTGAATTTAGCGGGGGGCGCCTAGCCAAAAACATTCAGTACTTC.

Many counts were recorded for this clonotype. The CDR3 here is CASSPNRMQRTRLRDYEQYF. CDR3 DNA sequence: TGTGCCAGCAGCCCCAATCGAATGCAGCGTACGAGACTAAGAGACTACGAGCAGTACTTC. The chain combines TRBV7-8 with TRBJ2-7; weak D call: TRBD2 (5 bases). The germline CDR1 and CDR2 sequences are SGHVS and FQNEAQ. The CDR3 sequence is 20 residues long. With 5 bases removed from V and 3 bases from J, the gap between germline ends came to 32 bases.

This clonotype occurred a few times. The rearrangement joins TRBV5-1 to TRBJ2-5, with no clear D. The CDR3 is 12 amino acids. Germline V gene sequence: CDR1 SGHRS, CDR2 YFSETQ. V was clipped by 0 bases and J by 9 bases, with 9 bases between them. The CDR3 nucleotides are TGCGCCAGCAGCTTGGGGCATGCGGCCCAGTACTTC. Its protein product is CASSLGHAAQYF.

The chain has TRBV7-2 and TRBJ2-7; D perhaps matches TRBD1 (5 bases). Per the germline V gene, CDR1 is SGHTA and CDR2 is FQGNSA. The CDR3 is 15 amino acids. V was clipped by 7 bases and J by 3 bases, with 19 bases between them. The CDR3 is CTSNLREGAVYEQYF. The CDR3 DNA is TGTACCAGCAATCTCAGGGAAGGGGCTGTCTACGAGCAGTACTTC.

The V and J genes are TRBV20-1 and TRBJ1-1; 9 nucleotides agree with TRBD1. CDR1 and CDR2 from the germline V gene are DFQATT and SNEGSKA (reference sequence). This CDR3 has 13 amino acids. V lost 3 bases to trimming and J lost 4 bases; unmatched junction nucleotides: 3. This CDR3 reads CSARTGGSTEAFF. The CDR3 region has the DNA TGCAGTGCTAGGACAGGGGGATCCACTGAAGCTTTCTTT.

The rearrangement joins TRBV20-1 to TRBJ2-1; either TRBD1 or TRBD2 may fit D (5 bases each). The germline V gene has CDR1 DFQATT and CDR2 SNEGSKA (reference sequence). This CDR3 has 15 residues. Trimming cost V 0 bases and J 5 bases, with 14 bases left between them. The CDR3 sequence: CSARDPSRGDNEQFF. The CDR3, as DNA: TGCAGTGCTAGAGACCCTAGCAGAGGGGACAATGAGCAGTTCTTC.

The chain uses TRBV30 and TRBJ2-7; possibly TRBD1 or TRBD2 for D (6 bases each). Trimming left V 8 bases short and J 3 bases short, with 20 bases between. This CDR3 is built from 14 residues. Germline V CDR1 and CDR2: GTSNPN, SVGIG (reference sequence). For the CDR3, the DNA is TGTGCCGGGAAGGGGGGCAGAGACATCTACGAGCAGTACTTC. It yields the protein CAGKGGRDIYEQYF.

At least ten counts were recorded for this clonotype. This chain uses TRBV4-3 with TRBJ1-2; no reliable D call. Trimming removed 0 bases from V and 1 base from J, with 6 bases in between. The CDR3 has 14 amino acids. Germline V gene lookup returns CDR1 LGHNA and CDR2 YSLEER. In DNA, the CDR3 is TGCGCCAGCAGCCAAGATTCCAGTAACTATGGCTACACCTTC. The encoded protein is CASSQDSSNYGYTF.

The chain employs TRBV7-2 and TRBJ2-7; D not resolved. The CDR3 spans 14 residues. V was clipped by 0 bases and J by 3 bases, with 9 bases between them. Germline CDR1 reads SGHTA; CDR2 reads FQGNSA. The CDR3 nucleotides read TGTGCCAGCAGCTTAGCCCGAGACGGCTACGAGCAGTACTTC. Its protein product is CASSLARDGYEQYF.